This T cell receptor beta chain was captured in a study of shared clonotypes between healthy human individuals. The authors distributed each subset's genomic DNA evenly over several immunoSEQ plates. Sorted subsets were amplified in replicate PCRs using about 200 ng DNA, approximately 30,000 T cell genomes. Assay used: immunoSEQ multiplex PCR; TCRdb lists only in-frame clones, some missing. Counted here are about 640,000 clones, approximately 79% occurring once; the ten biggest clones make up approximately 1.8%. This clone was observed at least ten times. The sample consisted of memory CD4+ T cells sorted from blood. Noted subset: CD45RA-negative fraction. The receptor comes from a woman aged 30 to 39 in good health.

The chain's CDR3 is CASSPQSQGYTGELFF. CDR3 in DNA: TGTGCCAGCTCACCACAATCCCAGGGCTACACCGGGGAGCTGTTTTTT. The chain couples TRBV18 to TRBJ2-2; TRBD1 might be the D (5 bases). V lost 1 base and J lost 3, with 12 bases in between. The CDR3 covers 16 residues. Germline lookup yields CDR1 KGHSH and CDR2 LQKENI.